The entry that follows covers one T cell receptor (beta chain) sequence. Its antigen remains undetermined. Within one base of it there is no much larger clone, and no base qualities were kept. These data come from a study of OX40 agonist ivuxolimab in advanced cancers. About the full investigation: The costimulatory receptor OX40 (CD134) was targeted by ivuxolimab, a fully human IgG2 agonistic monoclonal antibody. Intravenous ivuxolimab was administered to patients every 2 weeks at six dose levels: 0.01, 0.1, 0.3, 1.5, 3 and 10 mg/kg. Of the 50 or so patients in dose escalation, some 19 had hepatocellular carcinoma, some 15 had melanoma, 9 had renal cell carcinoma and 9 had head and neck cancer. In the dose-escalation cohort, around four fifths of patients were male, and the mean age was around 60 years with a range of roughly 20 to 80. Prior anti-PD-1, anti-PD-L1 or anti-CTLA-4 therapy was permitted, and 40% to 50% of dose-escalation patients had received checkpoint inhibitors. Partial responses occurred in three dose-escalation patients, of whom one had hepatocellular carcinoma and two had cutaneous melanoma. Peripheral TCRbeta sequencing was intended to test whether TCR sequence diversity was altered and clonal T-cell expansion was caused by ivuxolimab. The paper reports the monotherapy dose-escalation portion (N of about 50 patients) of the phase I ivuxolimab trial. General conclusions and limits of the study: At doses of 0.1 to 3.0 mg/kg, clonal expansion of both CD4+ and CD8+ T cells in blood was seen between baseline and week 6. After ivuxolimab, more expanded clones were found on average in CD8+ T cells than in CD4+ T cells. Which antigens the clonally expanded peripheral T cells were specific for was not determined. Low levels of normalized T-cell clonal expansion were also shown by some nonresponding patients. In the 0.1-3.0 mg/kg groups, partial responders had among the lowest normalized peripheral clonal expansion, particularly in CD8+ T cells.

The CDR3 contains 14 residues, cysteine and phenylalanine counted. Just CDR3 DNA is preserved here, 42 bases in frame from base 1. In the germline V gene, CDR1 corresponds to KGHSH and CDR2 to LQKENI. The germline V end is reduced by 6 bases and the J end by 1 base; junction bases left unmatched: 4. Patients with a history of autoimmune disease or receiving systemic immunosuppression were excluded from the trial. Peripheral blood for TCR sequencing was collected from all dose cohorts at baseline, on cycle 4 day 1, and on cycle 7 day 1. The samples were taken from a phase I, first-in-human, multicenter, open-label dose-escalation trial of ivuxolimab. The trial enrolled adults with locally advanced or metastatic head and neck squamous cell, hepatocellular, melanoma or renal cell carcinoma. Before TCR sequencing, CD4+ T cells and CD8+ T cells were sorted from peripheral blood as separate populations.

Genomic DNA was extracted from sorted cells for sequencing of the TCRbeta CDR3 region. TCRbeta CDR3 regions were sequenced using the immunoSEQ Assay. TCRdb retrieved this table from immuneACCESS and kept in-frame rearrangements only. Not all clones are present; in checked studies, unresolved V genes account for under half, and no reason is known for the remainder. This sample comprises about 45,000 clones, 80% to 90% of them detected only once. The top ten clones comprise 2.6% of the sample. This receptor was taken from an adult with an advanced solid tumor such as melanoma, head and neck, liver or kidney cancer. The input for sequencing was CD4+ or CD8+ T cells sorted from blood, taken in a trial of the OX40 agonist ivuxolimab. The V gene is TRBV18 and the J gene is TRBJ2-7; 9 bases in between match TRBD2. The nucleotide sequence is TGTGCCAGCTCTGCCAGCGGGGGGTCCTACGAGCAGTACTTC. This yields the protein CASSASGGSYEQYF.